Each of the 8 T cell receptor beta chains below was sequenced from the same sample in a study of long-term antiretroviral therapy in people with HIV. Version v3.0 of the immunoSEQ assay ran at survey level. Some clones are missing from TCRdb's copy, which holds only in-frame ones; the method was immunoSEQ multiplex PCR. This sample has around 21,000 clones, with just under 85% found just once. Source: unsorted PBMCs, taken around 4 years after starting antiretroviral therapy. The origin of the receptors is a man aged 18 to 29 with HIV.

This chain links TRBV19 with TRBJ1-5; the D gene is possibly TRBD1 (5 bases). Looked up from germline, CDR1 is LNHDA and CDR2 is SQIVND (reference sequence). The CDR3 length is 15 residues. V lost 5 bases and J 3 bases, leaving 14 bases between the germline ends. CDR3 nucleotides: TGTGCCAGTAGTCCTCAGGGAAATTCCAATCAGCCCCAGCATTTT. Translated, it gives CASSPQGNSNQPQHF. Supplemented by reference TRBV19 and TRBJ1-5, the full variable domain reads DGGITQSPKYLFRKEGQNVTLSCEQNLNHDAMYWYRQDPGQGLRLIYYSQIVNDFQKGDIAEGYSVSREKKESFPLTVTSAQKNPTAFYLCASSPQGNSNQPQHFGDGTRLSIL.

The rearrangement joins TRBV27 to TRBJ2-3, with D perhaps matching TRBD1 or TRBD2 (5 bases each). V lost 8 bases, J lost 0 bases, and 21 bases lay in between. Germline CDR1 and CDR2: MNHEY and SMNVEV (reference sequence). This CDR3 is built from 17 residues. Here the CDR3 DNA reads TGTGCCAGCGGGAAGTCCATGTTCGGGGCGAGCACAGATACGCAGTATTTT. It is translated as CASGKSMFGASTDTQYF.

This clone appeared a single time. The V and J genes are TRBV11-2 and TRBJ2-1; D perhaps matches TRBD2 (6 bases). The germline V gene has CDR1 SGHAT and CDR2 FQNNGV. The CDR3 runs 16 residues. The V end lost 5 bases, the J end lost 3 bases, and 17 bases lay between the germline ends. The CDR3 loop is CASSPQLPGGYNEQFF. CDR3 sequence (DNA): TGTGCCAGCAGCCCCCAGCTCCCCGGGGGCTACAATGAGCAGTTCTTC.

This chain uses TRBV19 with TRBJ1-6; TRBD1 might be the D (5 bases). The CDR3 contains 18 residues. Looked up from germline, CDR1 is LNHDA and CDR2 is SQIVND (reference sequence). V lost 3 bases to trimming and J lost 0 bases, with 15 bases between them. CDR3 nucleotide sequence: TGTGCCAGTAGTATCACGGGACCCAAGAGCTCCTATAATTCACCCCTCCACTTT. It codes for CASSITGPKSSYNSPLHF.

The chain has TRBV2 and TRBJ2-2, with a tentative D call TRBD1 (6 bases). V was pared by 5 bases and J by 7 bases, with 14 bases between. Germline V CDR1 and CDR2: SNHLY, FYNNEI. This CDR3 has 14 residues. Written as DNA, the CDR3 is TGTGCCAGCAGTCCCGATACAGGGAGCGGGGAGCTGTTTTTT. Protein product: CASSPDTGSGELFF.

The chain links TRBV18 to TRBJ1-1; 7 nucleotides agree with TRBD1. The CDR3 loop spans 16 amino acids. The germline V gene has CDR1 KGHSH and CDR2 LQKENI. V trimming: 2 bases; J trimming: 3 bases; junction bases outside the gene matches: 9. The CDR3 region is CASSPYSGTAYTEAFF. The CDR3 region has the DNA TGTGCCAGCTCACCATATTCCGGGACAGCGTACACTGAAGCTTTCTTT.

The chain joins TRBV5-6 to TRBJ2-5, with a possible D match to TRBD2 (6 bases). The CDR3 extends over 14 amino acids. V lost 5 bases and J lost 3, with 14 bases in between. Germline-derived CDR1 and CDR2 are SGHDT and YYEEEE. The CDR3 DNA sequence: TGTGCCAGCAGGCAGGGAGGTGGGAAAGAGACCCAGTACTTC. It specifies CASRQGGGKETQYF.

The genes are TRBV7-2 and TRBJ2-1; D may match TRBD1 or TRBD2 (6 bases each). The CDR3 is made up of 15 amino acids. V was cut by 5 bases and J by 4 bases, with 15 bases left in between. Per germline, CDR1 SGHTA and CDR2 FQGNSA. The CDR3 loop reads CASSPEGGRYNEQFF. In DNA form, the CDR3 reads TGTGCCAGCAGCCCCGAAGGGGGGAGGTACAATGAGCAGTTCTTC.